Included here is one T cell receptor beta chain sequence, with context. This specimen belongs to a study of blood T cell repertoires in COVID-19. Study-level background: The United States, Italy and Spain were the sources of the acute and convalescent COVID-19 samples.

The V gene lost 6 bases and the J gene lost 3 bases, with 11 bases spanning the gap. Germline loops: CDR1 MDHEN, CDR2 SYDVKM. This CDR3 contains 13 residues. Authors' processing steps: How many nucleated cells were present was estimated from reference gene primer amplification. The table came from immunoSEQ multiplex PCR; TCRdb's copy has only in-frame clones and leaves some out. V, J and clone size reflect that table, while D and trimming were determined from the DNA. The sample carries about 150,000 clones, around four fifths recorded once. Sample: peripheral blood. The sequence was collected from a woman aged 60-75 years with acute or convalescent COVID-19. V and J are TRBV28 and TRBJ1-2; the D gene is possibly TRBD1 (5 bases). CDR3 coding DNA: TGTGCCAGCAGCGGGGGTACAGACTATGGCTACACCTTC. Residues: CASSGGTDYGYTF.